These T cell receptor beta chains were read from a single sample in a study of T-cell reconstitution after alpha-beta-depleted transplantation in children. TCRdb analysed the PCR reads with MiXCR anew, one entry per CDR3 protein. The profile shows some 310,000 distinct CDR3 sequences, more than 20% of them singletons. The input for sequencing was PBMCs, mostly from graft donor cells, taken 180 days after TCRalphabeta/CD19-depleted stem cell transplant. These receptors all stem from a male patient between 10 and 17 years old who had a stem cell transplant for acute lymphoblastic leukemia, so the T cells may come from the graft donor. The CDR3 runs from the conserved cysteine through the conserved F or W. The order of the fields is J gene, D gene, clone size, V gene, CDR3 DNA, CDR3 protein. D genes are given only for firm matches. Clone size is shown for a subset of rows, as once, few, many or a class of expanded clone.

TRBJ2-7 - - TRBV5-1 TGCGCCAGCAGCTTGGTTCTACGCGGGGACTACGAGCAGTACTTC CASSLVLRGDYEQYF
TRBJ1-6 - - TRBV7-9 TGTGCCAGCAGCCCGATGGGAGGGCCGGGCAATTCACCCCTCCACTTT CASSPMGGPGNSPLHF
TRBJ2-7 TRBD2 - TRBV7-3 TGTGTCAGCAGTCGGGGGGGCCCTTACGAGCAGTACTTC CVSSRGGPYEQYF
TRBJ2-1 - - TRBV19 TGTGCCAGTAGAATCCCCGCAATATCAGATGAGCAGTTCTTC CASRIPAISDEQFF
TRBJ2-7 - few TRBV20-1 TGCAGTGCTAGAGAGCAGGGAGGTCCCTACGAGCAGTACTTC CSAREQGGPYEQYF
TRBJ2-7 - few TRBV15 TGTGCCACCAGCCCCCTCGGAGGGCTCTCCTACGAGCAGTACTTC CATSPLGGLSYEQYF
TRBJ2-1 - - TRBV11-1 TGTGCCAGCAGCTTAGGAGGGGTCTTGGGGGTGGAGTCCTACAATGAGCAGTTCTTC CASSLGGVLGVESYNEQFF
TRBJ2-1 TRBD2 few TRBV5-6 TGTGCCAGCACCCGACTAGCGGGACACTATGAGCAGTTCTTC CASTRLAGHYEQFF
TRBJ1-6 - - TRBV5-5 TGTGCCAGCAGCTTGCTGGGATTTTATAATTCACCCCTCCACTTT CASSLLGFYNSPLHF
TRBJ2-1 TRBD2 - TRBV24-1 TGTGCCACCAGTGATTTACCAGCGGGGAGCGGGTACAATGAGCAGTTCTTC CATSDLPAGSGYNEQFF
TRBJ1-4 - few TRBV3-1 TGTGCCAGCAGCCAAGATTTTAGAATGGGGGGCGGTGAAAAACTGTTTTTT CASSQDFRMGGGEKLFF
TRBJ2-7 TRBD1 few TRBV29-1 TGCAGCGTCCCGGGACAGGGCGGCGAGCAGTACTTC CSVPGQGGEQYF
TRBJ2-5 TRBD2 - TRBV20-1 TGCAGTGCGCTAGCGGGAGGGCTACAAGAGACCCAGTACTTC CSALAGGLQETQYF
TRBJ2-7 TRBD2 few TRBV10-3 TGTGCCATCAGGCCGGGACTAGGATCCTACGAGCAGTACTTC CAIRPGLGSYEQYF
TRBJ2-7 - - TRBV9 TGTGCCAGCAGCGTAGCTGTAGGGGCGGACAACGGGCATAGGTACGAGCAGTACTTC CASSVAVGADNGHRYEQYF
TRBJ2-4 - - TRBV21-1 TGTGCCAGCAGCAAGTGGAGACTAGCGGGAGAGGAGGTCAAAAACATTCAGTACTTC CASSKWRLAGEEVKNIQYF
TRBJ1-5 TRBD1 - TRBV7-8 TGTGCCAGCGGAACAGGGGCGAGGAATCAGCCTCAGCATTTT CASGTGARNQPQHF